This entry lists 29 T cell receptor beta chains sequenced from one sample in a study of blood T cell repertoires in COVID-19. Sequencing was performed with immunoSEQ multiplex PCR; in TCRdb, only in-frame clones are kept and a portion is missing. The sample lists approximately 140,000 clones; less than 90% were seen once. The sequenced material came from peripheral blood. These receptors originate from a man in his sixties with acute or convalescent COVID-19.

The gene calls are TRBV24-1 and TRBJ2-7, with 10 positions matching TRBD1. This CDR3 is built from 16 residues. From germline, CDR1 is KGHDR and CDR2 SFDVKD. Trimming removed 3 bases from V and 4 bases from J; junction bases left unmatched: 8. The CDR3 region is CATSDPRQGARYEQYF. CDR3 DNA: TGTGCCACCAGTGATCCCCGACAGGGGGCGCGATACGAGCAGTACTTC.

This clone showed up just once. The chain carries TRBV5-1 and TRBJ2-1; 10 positions match TRBD1. CDR3 size: 15 residues. Losses at the gene ends were 2 bases for V and 3 bases for J; bases not matched to a gene: 2. CDR1 SGHRS and CDR2 YFSETQ come from the germline V gene. This CDR3 reads CASSFGTGDYNEQFF. CDR3 in DNA: TGCGCCAGCAGCTTCGGGACAGGGGACTACAATGAGCAGTTCTTC.

The CDR3 nucleotides are TGTGCCAGCAGCGTAGGGTCGGGACAGGGTGATCTTATTCAGTACTTC. Encoded protein: CASSVGSGQGDLIQYF. This chain uses TRBV9 with TRBJ2-4, with TRBD1 identical over 9 bases. The CDR3 is made up of 16 amino acids. V gave up 0 bases and J gave up 10 bases; unmatched junction bases: 11. Germline CDR1 and CDR2: SGDLS and YYNGEE.

The rearrangement links TRBV6-5 to TRBJ2-7; D gene uncertain. The CDR3 totals 13 residues. V gave up 0 bases and J gave up 2 bases, with 5 bases separating them. CDR1 and CDR2 (germline): MNHEY, SVGAGI. CDR3 region: CASSYSRTYEQYF. CDR3 DNA sequence: TGTGCCAGCAGTTACTCGCGGACCTACGAGCAGTACTTC.

V and J are TRBV6-2 or TRBV6-3 and TRBJ2-5, with no clear D. The V gene's germline CDR1 is MNHEY and CDR2 SVGEGT. There are 13 residues in the CDR3. Trimming removed 2 bases at V and 5 bases at J, with 9 bases between. This chain's CDR3 is CASSYGRWETQYF. The CDR3 region has the DNA TGTGCCAGCAGTTACGGCCGTTGGGAGACCCAGTACTTC.

The DNA of the CDR3 is TGTGCCATCAGTGAGGACAGGGGGGTTTCACCCCTCCACTTT. It translates to CAISEDRGVSPLHF. The V gene is TRBV10-3, the J gene TRBJ1-6; 9 bases match TRBD1. The germline CDR1 and CDR2 sequences are ENHRY and SYGVKD. The V and J ends lost 2 bases and 9 bases, in that order; junction bases with no gene match: 2. The length of the CDR3 is 14 residues.

The rearrangement links TRBV3-1 (or the pseudogene TRBV3-2) to TRBJ1-2; D is undetermined. The germline V gene has CDR1 LGHDT and CDR2 YNNKEL (reference sequence). The V end was cut by 4 bases, the J end by 8 bases, with 14 bases between. This CDR3 contains 13 residues. This chain's CDR3 is CASSPPNAGGYTF. CDR3 DNA sequence: TGTGCCAGCAGCCCCCCCAACGCGGGGGGCTACACCTTC.

J is TRBJ1-4 and V is TRBV6-5; D might be TRBD1 (6 bases). CDR1 and CDR2 (germline): MNHEY, SVGAGI. Trimming cost V 10 bases and J 4 bases, with 19 bases left between them. CDR3 size: 15 residues. CDR3 sequence (DNA): TGTGCCACCATCACTTCGAGGGGGGGTAATGAAAAACTGTTTTTT. Amino acid sequence: CATITSRGGNEKLFF.

This sequence joins TRBV27 and TRBJ2-3; D unresolved. Germline loops: CDR1 MNHEY, CDR2 SMNVEV (reference sequence). The CDR3 extends over 14 amino acids. Trimming stripped 3 bases from V and 2 bases from J, with 9 bases between. The CDR3 DNA is TGTGCCAGCAGTTTTGGTGGGCTCACAGATACGCAGTATTTT. This encodes CASSFGGLTDTQYF.

The rearrangement links TRBV11-3 to TRBJ2-2, with no clear D. This CDR3 spans 13 amino acids. Germline CDR1 is SGHNT and CDR2 is YENEEA. Trimming shortened V by 4 bases and J by 1 base, and 4 bases separated the two germline ends. The CDR3 DNA sequence: TGTGCCAGCAGCTCAGTGAACACCGGGGAGCTGTTTTTT. This codes for CASSSVNTGELFF.

The V gene is TRBV7-9, the J gene TRBJ2-3; the D is unclear. V lost 3 bases and J lost 3, with 13 bases in between. The CDR3 runs to 15 residues. Germline lookup yields CDR1 SEHNR and CDR2 FQNEAQ (reference sequence). CDR3 amino acids: CASSFGNSRTDTQYF. The CDR3 region has the DNA TGTGCCAGCAGCTTTGGAAATAGCCGGACAGATACGCAGTATTTT.

Turning to this clone: The sample has other DNA sequences that encode this CDR3 too. The rearrangement joins TRBV29-1 to TRBJ2-2; tentatively, D is TRBD1 (6 bases). This CDR3 has 12 residues. Trimming pared 5 bases from V and 6 bases from J, leaving 10 bases between. Germline V gene lookup returns CDR1 SQVTM and CDR2 ANQGSEA. The CDR3 bases are TGCAGCGTTTCCACAGGGCCCGGGGAGCTGTTTTTT. Encoded protein: CSVSTGPGELFF.

The chain has TRBV6-2 or TRBV6-3 and TRBJ2-7; D remains ambiguous. The CDR3 is made up of 13 amino acids. V gave up 6 bases and J gave up 2 bases, with 11 bases separating them. Germline loops: CDR1 MNHEY, CDR2 SVGEGT. CDR3: CASSMARTYEQYF. The CDR3 DNA follows: TGTGCCAGCAGCATGGCCAGGACCTACGAGCAGTACTTC.

V usage is TRBV4-1 and J usage is TRBJ2-2; 7 bases map to TRBD1. The CDR3 runs to 14 residues. The V segment lost 2 bases and the J segment 6 bases; nucleotides outside the gene matches: 3. CDR1 and CDR2 from the germline V gene are MGHRA and YSYEKL. In nucleotides, the CDR3 is TGCGCCAGCAGCCAAAAGGGGGCGGCCGGGGAGCTGTTTTTT. Its protein is CASSQKGAAGELFF.

The genes are TRBV29-1 and TRBJ2-1; the D gene is possibly TRBD2 (5 bases). Germline V gene data show CDR1 as SQVTM and CDR2 as ANQGSEA. Trimming removed 2 bases from V and 7 bases from J, with 9 bases in between. This CDR3 is built from 12 residues. The CDR3 nucleotides are TGCAGCGTTGAAAGACTATCAAATGAGCAGTTCTTC. Its translation: CSVERLSNEQFF.

The chain links TRBV5-1 to TRBJ2-7; 8 nucleotides align to TRBD1. The length of the CDR3 is 14 residues. Germline V gene sequence: CDR1 SGHRS, CDR2 YFSETQ. With V trimmed by 4 bases and J by 5 bases, 8 bases remained unmatched. The CDR3 DNA follows: TGCGCCAGCAGCAACGGACAGGGTGTCCACGAGCAGTACTTC. This translates into CASSNGQGVHEQYF.

The chain couples TRBV5-4 to TRBJ2-7; 8 positions match TRBD1. The CDR3 loop spans 14 amino acids. The V and J ends lost 0 bases and 6 bases, in that order; junction bases with no gene match: 5. CDR1 and CDR2 from the germline V gene are SGHNT and YYREEE (reference sequence). CDR3 loop: CASSLVGQGTEQYF. The CDR3 DNA is TGTGCCAGCAGCTTGGTAGGACAGGGAACCGAGCAGTACTTC.

This clone came up once. The chain joins TRBV9 to TRBJ2-3; tentative D call: TRBD1 (6 bases). V lost 3 bases to trimming and J lost 6 bases, with 11 bases between them. Germline loops: CDR1 SGDLS, CDR2 YYNGEE. This CDR3 spans 13 amino acids. CDR3 region: CASSEGGVDTQYF. DNA for the CDR3: TGTGCCAGCAGCGAAGGGGGAGTGGATACGCAGTATTTT.

This chain joins TRBV5-1 and TRBJ2-7, with TRBD1 matching over 8 bases. This CDR3 spans 17 amino acids. The germline V gene has CDR1 SGHRS and CDR2 YFSETQ. The V and J ends lost 0 bases and 3 bases, in that order; junction bases with no gene match: 11. The CDR3 spells CASSLGSGTGPFYEQYF. The CDR3 bases are TGCGCCAGCAGCTTGGGCTCTGGGACAGGCCCTTTCTACGAGCAGTACTTC. The variable domain in full, completed from reference TRBV5-1 and TRBJ2-7, reads KAGVTQTPRYLIKTRGQQVTLSCSPISGHRSVSWYQQTPGQGLQFLFEYFSETQRNKGNFPGRFSGRQFSNSRSEMNVSTLELGDSALYLCASSLGSGTGPFYEQYFGPGTRLTVT.

The J gene is TRBJ1-2, the V gene TRBV5-1, with D possibly being TRBD1 (5 bases). There are 13 residues in the CDR3. V shed 6 bases and J shed 3 bases, with 12 bases lying between them. CDR1 SGHRS and CDR2 YFSETQ come from the germline V gene. CDR3 loop: CASTDSGYYGYTF. The CDR3 DNA follows: TGCGCCAGCACCGATTCAGGGTACTATGGCTACACCTTC.

This clone was seen only once. V gene TRBV29-1 combines with J gene TRBJ1-1, with TRBD1 as a possible D gene (6 bases). This CDR3 has 13 residues. In germline, CDR1 is SQVTM, CDR2 ANQGSEA. The V end lost 7 bases, the J end lost 4 bases, and 16 bases lay between the germline ends. In DNA form, the CDR3 reads TGCAGCGGGGCGAGACAGGTATCCACTGAAGCTTTCTTT. Protein: CSGARQVSTEAFF.

The rearrangement links TRBV28 to TRBJ1-2; the D gene is possibly TRBD1 (5 bases). CDR3 length: 15 residues. CDR1 is MDHEN, CDR2 SYDVKM, per germline. V was shortened by 3 bases and J by 2 bases, with 13 bases between the two germline ends. CDR3 in DNA: TGTGCCAGCAGTTTTAGGCAGGGTTGGAACTATGGCTACACCTTC. Translation: CASSFRQGWNYGYTF.

V usage is TRBV5-1 and J usage is TRBJ1-4, with a weak D call TRBD1 (5 bases). This CDR3 spans 16 amino acids. V gave up 1 base and J gave up 6 bases, with 16 bases separating them. Germline loops: CDR1 SGHRS, CDR2 YFSETQ. The CDR3 is CASSLNPGGADEKLFF. The CDR3 DNA reads TGCGCCAGCAGCTTGAACCCCGGAGGGGCCGATGAAAAACTGTTTTTT.

There are a few counts of this clone. Other DNA variants within this sample encode the same CDR3. The rearrangement uses TRBV7-3 and TRBJ2-5, with 10 positions matching TRBD1. Germline loops: CDR1 SGHTA, CDR2 FQGTGA. With V trimmed by 5 bases and J by 2 bases, 5 bases remained unmatched. There are 15 residues in the CDR3. The CDR3: CASSPDRGLQETQYF. Here the CDR3 DNA reads TGTGCCAGCAGCCCCGACAGGGGGCTTCAAGAGACCCAGTACTTC.

The chain joins TRBV6-5 to TRBJ1-2; TRBD1 aligns across 7 bases. Germline-derived CDR1 and CDR2 are MNHEY and SVGAGI. This CDR3 contains 15 residues. V lost 5 bases to trimming and J lost 13 bases; unmatched junction nucleotides: 19. CDR3 in amino acids: CASSRVEGAGSGGTF. CDR3 bases: TGTGCCAGCAGTCGGGTGGAGGGGGCAGGTAGTGGGGGCACCTTC.

This chain connects TRBV30 to TRBJ1-1, with 9 positions matching TRBD1. After removal of 5 bases from V and 5 bases from J, the junction contained 15 bases not matched to a gene. This CDR3 spans 16 amino acids. The V gene's germline CDR1 is GTSNPN and CDR2 SVGIG (reference sequence). CDR3 in amino acids: CAWEIRDRVIGTEAFF. DNA for the CDR3: TGTGCCTGGGAGATCCGGGACAGGGTAATTGGGACTGAAGCTTTCTTT.

The chain carries TRBV30 and TRBJ1-4; possibly TRBD1 for D (5 bases). The length of the CDR3 is 16 residues. Trimming removed 2 bases at V and 0 bases at J, with 13 bases between. The germline CDR1 and CDR2 sequences are GTSNPN and SVGIG (reference sequence). CDR3 sequence (DNA): TGTGCCTGGAGTCTCGGGGGAATTGCAACTAATGAAAAACTGTTTTTT. It is translated as CAWSLGGIATNEKLFF.

V usage is TRBV3-1 (or the pseudogene TRBV3-2) and J usage is TRBJ1-5; no firm D call. Germline V lookup: CDR1 LGHDT, CDR2 YNNKEL (reference sequence). The V gene lost 5 bases and the J gene lost 0 bases, with 8 bases spanning the gap. This CDR3 comprises 14 residues. The CDR3 spells CASSSQYSNQPQHF. CDR3 sequence (DNA): TGTGCCAGCAGCTCTCAGTATAGCAATCAGCCCCAGCATTTT.

This clone occurred a few times. V usage is TRBV3-1 (or the pseudogene TRBV3-2) and J usage is TRBJ2-6; D might be TRBD2 (6 bases). V shed 8 bases and J shed 3 bases, with 11 bases lying between them. The CDR3 has 14 amino acids. The germline CDR1 and CDR2 sequences are LGHDT and YNNKEL (reference sequence). The CDR3 nucleotides read TGTGCCAGCCATGGGGGGTATGGGGCCAACGTCCTGACTTTC. This gives the protein CASHGGYGANVLTF.